This T cell receptor (beta chain) was sequenced during a study of shared clonotypes between healthy human individuals. Turning to the study itself: The people who gave samples were a couple of women and a few men aged 18 to 49.

Study-level results: Clonotype sharing among donors likely depends on sequencing depth. When naive CD4 clonotypes were compared across a handful of donors, approximately 5% were shared.

CD8 cells regarded as naive lacked CD45RO, were positively chosen for CCR7, and omitted terminally differentiated effector memory CD45RA+ cells. All donors qualified as healthy HIV-negative adults and had experienced no recent acute infections or vaccinations. V gave up 6 bases and J gave up 5 bases; unmatched junction bases: 6. This CDR3 spans 14 amino acids. The germline V gene has CDR1 SNHLY and CDR2 FYNNEI. Points on this clone: Its antigen is not identified.

The assay was immunoSEQ multiplex PCR, and TCRdb's table has in-frame clones only and misses some. The table records around 1.9 million clones, approximately 94% of them present only once. The chain combines TRBV2 with TRBJ2-7; 11 bases line up with TRBD2. This clonotype was obtained from a man younger than 35 in good health. Some clones in this sample may be carry-over from other donors' samples. Sequences were obtained from naive CD8+ T cells from PBMCs. The CDR3 DNA is TGTGCCAGCAGGATTAGCGGGAGGGCCCACGAGCAGTACTTC. It yields the protein CASRISGRAHEQYF.